A selection of T cell receptor beta chains follows, all from one sample in a study of blood T cells in healthy people across ages. TCRdb itself ran the 5' RACE reads through MiXCR, one entry per CDR3 protein. The sample yields some 1.1 million distinct CDR3 sequences, roughly two fifths seen once. The sequenced sample was blood. All receptors come from a man younger than 35 in good health. CDR3s include the opening cysteine and the closing phenylalanine or tryptophan. The order of the fields is V gene, D gene, clone size, J gene, CDR3 protein, CDR3 DNA. A D gene is named only where the DNA matches it firmly. Only part of the rows carry a size: once, few, many, or a class if the clone is expanded.

V: TRBV2
D: NA
size: few
J: TRBJ2-7
CDR3: CASREASYEQYF
DNA: TGTGCCAGCAGAGAAGCGTCCTACGAGCAGTACTTC

V: TRBV27
D: NA
size: few
J: TRBJ2-1
CDR3: CASSLYTGNEQFF
DNA: TGTGCCAGCAGTTTATACACAGGCAATGAGCAGTTCTTC

V: TRBV5-1
D: NA
size: few
J: TRBJ2-1
CDR3: CASSPRQEGGGYNEQFF
DNA: TGCGCCAGCAGCCCCCGACAGGAGGGCGGAGGGTACAATGAGCAGTTCTTC

V: TRBV30
D: NA
size: NA
J: TRBJ1-5
CDR3: CAWGMTGQPQHF
DNA: TGTGCCTGGGGGATGACTGGGCAGCCCCAGCATTTT

V: TRBV5-1
D: NA
size: few
J: TRBJ2-3
CDR3: CASRADTDFSTDTQYF
DNA: TGCGCCAGCAGGGCGGACACCGACTTTAGCACAGATACGCAGTATTTT

V: TRBV27
D: TRBD1
size: few
J: TRBJ2-1
CDR3: CASSSRGRGQFF
DNA: TGTGCCAGCAGTTCCAGGGGGCGAGGACAGTTCTTC

V: TRBV6-1
D: TRBD1
size: once
J: TRBJ1-1
CDR3: CASRTDRGITEAFF
DNA: TGTGCCAGCAGAACGGACAGGGGAATCACTGAAGCTTTCTTT

V: TRBV12-3/TRBV12-4
D: NA
size: NA
J: TRBJ2-1
CDR3: CASSVGGLTYNEQFF
DNA: TGTGCCAGCAGTGTCGGGGGACTTACCTACAATGAGCAGTTCTTC

V: TRBV11-2
D: NA
size: once
J: TRBJ2-1
CDR3: CASSLDRVTSNEQFF
DNA: TGTGCCAGCAGCTTAGACCGGGTAACCAGCAATGAGCAGTTCTTC

V: TRBV27
D: NA
size: few
J: TRBJ2-7
CDR3: CASSLYGREAYEQYF
DNA: TGTGCCAGCAGTTTATATGGCAGGGAGGCCTACGAGCAGTACTTC

V: TRBV11-2
D: NA
size: few
J: TRBJ1-2
CDR3: CASSPREGAGIYGYTF
DNA: TGTGCCAGCAGCCCAAGGGAAGGGGCGGGCATCTATGGCTACACCTTC

V: TRBV11-2
D: NA
size: NA
J: TRBJ2-3
CDR3: CACSARGKSSTDTQYF
DNA: TGTGCCTGCAGCGCACGGGGGAAGTCTAGCACAGATACGCAGTATTTT

V: TRBV4-3
D: NA
size: NA
J: TRBJ1-1
CDR3: CASSPSRGAVREAFF
DNA: TGCGCCAGCAGCCCAAGTCGGGGGGCTGTCCGTGAAGCTTTCTTT

V: TRBV12-3/TRBV12-4
D: NA
size: NA
J: TRBJ2-3
CDR3: CASSFTGSGDTQYF
DNA: TGTGCCAGCAGTTTTACAGGGTCGGGGGATACGCAGTATTTT

V: TRBV7-9
D: NA
size: NA
J: TRBJ1-2
CDR3: CASSVDWESGYTF
DNA: TGTGCCAGCAGTGTTGATTGGGAGAGTGGCTACACCTTC

V: TRBV7-8
D: TRBD2
size: NA
J: TRBJ2-1
CDR3: CASIPLAGANNEQFF
DNA: TGTGCCAGCATCCCTCTAGCGGGGGCTAACAATGAGCAGTTCTTC

V: TRBV7-9
D: NA
size: few
J: TRBJ2-7
CDR3: CASSLARGYDEQYF
DNA: TGTGCCAGCAGCTTAGCGCGGGGCTACGACGAGCAGTACTTC

V: TRBV12-3/TRBV12-4
D: NA
size: NA
J: TRBJ1-2
CDR3: CASSPSGQNDGYTF
DNA: TGTGCCAGCAGTCCCTCCGGACAGAACGATGGCTACACCTTC

V: TRBV12-3/TRBV12-4
D: NA
size: NA
J: TRBJ2-4
CDR3: CATRGGEAKNIQYF
DNA: TGTGCCACCCGAGGGGGGGAAGCCAAAAACATTCAGTACTTC

V: TRBV15
D: NA
size: NA
J: TRBJ2-5
CDR3: CATSQFPGSQETRYF
DNA: TGTGCCACCAGCCAATTTCCGGGGAGTCAAGAGACCCGGTACTTC

V: TRBV29-1
D: TRBD1
size: many
J: TRBJ1-4
CDR3: CSVAGDRAATNEKLFF
DNA: TGCAGCGTTGCAGGAGACAGGGCTGCAACTAATGAAAAACTGTTTTTT

V: TRBV9
D: NA
size: few
J: TRBJ2-3
CDR3: CASSQASFPGGDTQYF
DNA: TGTGCCAGCAGCCAAGCTTCCTTCCCGGGTGGGGATACGCAGTATTTT

V: TRBV5-1
D: NA
size: NA
J: TRBJ1-5
CDR3: CASSLGIGRWEGQPQHF
DNA: TGCGCCAGCAGCTTGGGGATAGGGCGGTGGGAAGGACAGCCCCAGCATTTT

V: TRBV27
D: NA
size: once
J: TRBJ2-1
CDR3: CASSGGRQILNEQFF
DNA: TGTGCCTCTTCAGGCGGCAGGCAAATCCTCAATGAGCAGTTCTTC

V: TRBV4-3
D: TRBD2
size: NA
J: TRBJ2-7
CDR3: CASGQDLKRGYYNEQYF
DNA: TGCGCCAGCGGCCAAGATCTCAAGCGGGGATACTACAATGAGCAGTACTTC

V: TRBV7-3
D: NA
size: many
J: TRBJ2-5
CDR3: CASSLSSQETQYF
DNA: TGTGCCAGCAGCTTGAGTTCACAAGAGACCCAGTACTTC

V: TRBV4-2
D: NA
size: NA
J: TRBJ1-5
CDR3: CASSQADSWDQPQHF
DNA: TGTGCCAGCAGCCAAGCGGACAGTTGGGATCAGCCCCAGCATTTT

V: TRBV12-3/TRBV12-4
D: NA
size: NA
J: TRBJ1-4
CDR3: CASSPVNEKLFF
DNA: TGTGCCAGCAGCCCAGTAAATGAAAAACTGTTTTTT

V: TRBV27
D: TRBD1
size: NA
J: TRBJ2-3
CDR3: CASSPGDREYRTQYF
DNA: TGTGCCAGCAGCCCTGGGGACAGAGAATATCGTACGCAGTATTTT

V: TRBV6-2/TRBV6-3
D: NA
size: few
J: TRBJ2-5
CDR3: CASSLGRSIQETQYF
DNA: TGTGCCAGCAGTTTAGGCAGGTCGATTCAAGAGACCCAGTACTTC

V: TRBV12-5
D: TRBD1
size: few
J: TRBJ2-3
CDR3: CASQDRMSTDTQYF
DNA: TGTGCTAGTCAGGACAGGATGAGCACAGATACGCAGTATTTT

V: TRBV7-3
D: NA
size: NA
J: TRBJ1-1
CDR3: CASSFTIEAFF
DNA: TGTGCCAGCAGCTTTACAATTGAAGCTTTCTTT

V: TRBV24-1
D: NA
size: NA
J: TRBJ1-1
CDR3: CATSGGVGGDTEAFF
DNA: TGTGCCACCAGTGGAGGAGTGGGGGGGGACACTGAAGCTTTCTTT

V: TRBV6-5
D: NA
size: NA
J: TRBJ2-5
CDR3: CASSYATRGQETQYF
DNA: TGTGCCAGCAGTTACGCGACACGGGGTCAAGAGACCCAGTACTTC

V: TRBV6-6
D: NA
size: NA
J: TRBJ2-3
CDR3: CASSWTVASTDTQYF
DNA: TGTGCCAGCAGCTGGACAGTAGCTAGCACAGATACGCAGTATTTT

V: TRBV18
D: TRBD1
size: NA
J: TRBJ1-4
CDR3: CASSPGQQTEKLFF
DNA: TGTGCCAGCTCACCGGGACAGCAGACAGAAAAACTGTTTTTT

V: TRBV29-1
D: NA
size: few
J: TRBJ2-5
CDR3: CSVGAPATRKETQYF
DNA: TGCAGCGTCGGGGCTCCGGCCACGAGAAAGGAGACCCAGTACTTC

V: TRBV20-1
D: NA
size: few
J: TRBJ2-1
CDR3: CRGSGFNEQFF
DNA: TGCAGGGGCAGTGGGTTCAATGAGCAGTTCTTC

V: TRBV29-1
D: NA
size: NA
J: TRBJ2-1
CDR3: CSVEDWNEQFF
DNA: TGCAGCGTTGAAGATTGGAATGAGCAGTTCTTC

V: TRBV4-3
D: NA
size: NA
J: TRBJ2-2
CDR3: CASSQARSYGELFF
DNA: TGCGCCAGCAGCCAAGCGCGGTCGTACGGGGAGCTGTTTTTT

V: TRBV4-1
D: NA
size: few
J: TRBJ2-3
CDR3: CASSQERGLGKDTQYF
DNA: TGCGCCAGCAGCCAAGAAAGGGGATTAGGGAAAGATACGCAGTATTTT

V: TRBV12-3/TRBV12-4
D: TRBD1
size: NA
J: TRBJ1-2
CDR3: CASTMTGSYGYTF
DNA: TGTGCCAGCACCATGACAGGGTCCTATGGCTACACCTTC

V: TRBV4-2
D: NA
size: few
J: TRBJ1-1
CDR3: CASSLYDSANTEAFF
DNA: TGTGCCAGCAGCCTCTACGACAGCGCGAACACTGAAGCTTTCTTT

V: TRBV5-1
D: TRBD2
size: few
J: TRBJ2-7
CDR3: CASSLALFGGKTPYEQYF
DNA: TGCGCCAGCAGCTTGGCCCTTTTCGGGGGGAAGACCCCCTACGAGCAGTACTTC

V: TRBV12-3/TRBV12-4
D: TRBD2
size: NA
J: TRBJ2-1
CDR3: CASSLSGLAGGLNEQFF
DNA: TGTGCCAGCAGTCTGTCGGGACTAGCGGGGGGTCTCAATGAGCAGTTCTTC

V: TRBV9
D: NA
size: NA
J: TRBJ2-1
CDR3: CVSSVAGTGIEQFF
DNA: TGTGTCAGCAGCGTAGCGGGGACAGGGATCGAGCAGTTCTTC

V: TRBV4-2
D: NA
size: NA
J: TRBJ2-2
CDR3: CASSRHRGTLDHKDTGELFF
DNA: TGTGCCAGCAGCCGTCACCGAGGGACTTTAGACCACAAGGACACCGGGGAGCTGTTTTTT

V: TRBV9
D: NA
size: NA
J: TRBJ1-2
CDR3: CASSLEGVGLPLYGHTF
DNA: TGTGCCAGCAGCTTAGAGGGTGTCGGGTTGCCACTTTATGGCCACACCTTC

V: TRBV3-1
D: TRBD1
size: NA
J: TRBJ1-1
CDR3: CASSPASTGVNTEAFF
DNA: TGTGCCAGCAGTCCGGCCTCGACAGGGGTGAACACTGAAGCTTTCTTT

V: TRBV20-1
D: NA
size: NA
J: TRBJ1-1
CDR3: CSARGEPRNTEAFF
DNA: TGCAGTGCCCGAGGGGAACCAAGGAACACTGAAGCTTTCTTT

V: TRBV6-6
D: TRBD1
size: few
J: TRBJ2-2
CDR3: CASSYAGTGNTRELFF
DNA: TGTGCCAGCAGTTACGCTGGGACAGGGAACACCAGGGAGCTGTTTTTT

V: TRBV7-9
D: NA
size: NA
J: TRBJ1-4
CDR3: CASSMGRKLFF
DNA: TGTGCCAGCAGCATGGGACGGAAACTGTTTTTT

V: TRBV28
D: NA
size: NA
J: TRBJ2-2
CDR3: CATRQNTGELFF
DNA: TGTGCCACTCGACAGAACACCGGGGAGCTGTTTTTT

V: TRBV20-1
D: TRBD2
size: few
J: TRBJ2-1
CDR3: CSATDGGYLNNGQFF
DNA: TGCAGTGCTACCGACGGGGGGTATTTGAACAATGGGCAGTTCTTC

V: TRBV10-3
D: TRBD1
size: few
J: TRBJ2-3
CDR3: CAITPGTGRTDTQYF
DNA: TGTGCCATCACCCCCGGGACAGGGCGCACAGATACGCAGTATTTT

V: TRBV27
D: NA
size: NA
J: TRBJ1-2
CDR3: CASTTKPGGHYGYTF
DNA: TGTGCCAGCACGACAAAGCCAGGAGGCCACTATGGCTACACCTTC